Detailed here is one T cell receptor beta chain. Researchers ran the PCR with 60 Vbeta and 13 Jbeta primers. Assay used: immunoSEQ multiplex PCR; TCRdb lists only in-frame clones, some missing. The top ten hold approximately 1% of the sample, which has about 73,000 clones, 80% seen once. The CDR3 is 13 residues long. Germline values: CDR1 LNHDA, CDR2 SQIVND (reference sequence). Trimming took off 6 bases at V and 4 bases at J, with 12 bases between the two ends. The record originates from a study of cytomegalovirus exposure and HLA in healthy donors. This clonotype was sampled from a male donor in good health and CMV-seronegative. Material: PBMCs. The V call is TRBV19, the J call TRBJ1-2, with D perhaps matching TRBD1 (5 bases). CDR3 amino acids: CASRLPGVYGYTF. The CDR3, as DNA: TGTGCCAGTAGGCTTCCGGGGGTCTATGGCTACACCTTC.